A selection of T cell receptor beta chains follows, all from one sample in a study of resident and recirculating memory T cells in vitiligo. TCRdb keeps only in-frame clones here, not all; method: immunoSEQ multiplex PCR. The data show 70,000 or so clones, approximately 93% seen once. The sample consisted of blood. The receptors shown here come from a male donor with vitiligo. Each CDR3 is given with its conserved first and last residue. D genes are given only for firm matches. Only some rows state a clone size, as once, few, many or a class for expanded clones.

>TRBD1|TRBJ2-2|.|TRBV4-1
TGCGCCAGCAGCCATCAGGGGGAAATAAACACCGGGGAGCTGTTTTTT
CASSHQGEINTGELFF
>.|TRBJ2-5|.|TRBV5-4
TGTGCCAGCAGCTTGGTATATCAGGGGGGACACCAAGAGACCCAGTACTTC
CASSLVYQGGHQETQYF
>.|TRBJ1-2|.|TRBV12-5
TGTGCTAGTGGTGACCCTCCGAGACACCCTGATGGCTACACCTTC
CASGDPPRHPDGYTF
>TRBD1|TRBJ2-5|.|TRBV6-1
TGTGCCAGCAGTGGCAATGTCCACCGGGACAGACAAGAGACCCAGTACTTC
CASSGNVHRDRQETQYF
>TRBD1|TRBJ2-2|.|TRBV19
TGTGCCAGTATCGGCAGGGGGCGTAGCACCGGGGAGCTGTTTTTT
CASIGRGRSTGELFF
>.|TRBJ1-1|.|TRBV18
TGTGCCAGCTCACCACTGGACGGCAGGGAAGGGATGAACACTGAAGCTTTCTTT
CASSPLDGREGMNTEAFF
>TRBD2|TRBJ2-7|.|TRBV14
TGTGCCAGCAGCCGCTTGACTAGCGGGGGGGCCTTCTCCTACGAGCAGTACTTC
CASSRLTSGGAFSYEQYF
>TRBD1|TRBJ1-6|.|TRBV7-9
TGTGCCAGCAGCCTAGGGACAGGGCTTAATTCACCCCTCCACTTT
CASSLGTGLNSPLHF
>TRBD1|TRBJ2-2|.|TRBV7-8
TGTGCCAGCAGCTTAGCGGCCCAGGGGGCAGGGGCCGGGGAGCTGTTTTTT
CASSLAAQGAGAGELFF
>TRBD1|TRBJ1-2|.|TRBV5-1
TGCGCCAGCAGCACTCCGGGACAGGATCTCTATGGCTACACCTTC
CASSTPGQDLYGYTF
>.|TRBJ1-2|.|TRBV5-1
TGCGCCAGCAGCTTGGGACAGGTTAGCTATGGCTACACCTTC
CASSLGQVSYGYTF
>TRBD1|TRBJ1-2|.|TRBV5-1
TGCGCCAGCAGCTTGGACAGGGGGAACCACTATGGCTACACCTTC
CASSLDRGNHYGYTF
>TRBD1|TRBJ1-5|.|TRBV19
TGTGCCAGTAGTAGACAGGGGACGAATCAGCCCCAGCATTTT
CASSRQGTNQPQHF
>.|TRBJ1-1|.|TRBV4-3
TGCGCCAGCAGCCAAATGGGAGAAGTGGCTTTCTTT
CASSQMGEVAFF
>.|TRBJ1-1|.|TRBV7-9
TGTGCCAGTCGAGCAGGGGAGACCACTGAAGCTTTCTTT
CASRAGETTEAFF
>.|TRBJ1-1|once|TRBV6-6
TGTGCCAGCAGTTATATCGCTGAAGCTTTCTTT
CASSYIAEAFF
>.|TRBJ1-2|.|TRBV6-1
TGTGCCAGCAGTGAATGGGCAGGGGAACACACCTTC
CASSEWAGEHTF
>TRBD2|TRBJ2-3|.|TRBV5-1
TGCGCCAGCAGCTTGAGACTAGCGGGGTCCTACACAGATACGCAGTATTTT
CASSLRLAGSYTDTQYF
>.|TRBJ1-4|.|TRBV18
TGTGCCAGCTCTCCCCGATCAGCAACTAATGAAAAACTGTTTTTT
CASSPRSATNEKLFF
>.|TRBJ2-5|.|TRBV18
TGTGCCAGCTCACTCCAACGACAGTCACAAGAGACCCAGTACTTC
CASSLQRQSQETQYF
>.|TRBJ1-5|.|TRBV10-3
TGTGCCATCAGTGAGTTTCAGGGTGGGAACAATCAGCCCCAGCATTTT
CAISEFQGGNNQPQHF
>TRBD2|TRBJ2-7|.|TRBV27
TGTGCCAGCACGCCGGGGGGATCTAACGAGCAGTACTTC
CASTPGGSNEQYF
>TRBD2|TRBJ2-1|.|TRBV4-1
TGCGCCAGCAGCCAAGAAAGAGGGCGGGGGGGCTACAATGAGCAGTTCTTC
CASSQERGRGGYNEQFF
>.|TRBJ1-4|.|TRBV12-2
TGTGCAAGTCGCTTCAGACAGGGGGATGAAAAACTGTTTTTT
CASRFRQGDEKLFF
>.|TRBJ1-4|.|TRBV6-1
TGTGCCAGCAGTGAGCTTAGTAATGAAAAACTGTTTTTT
CASSELSNEKLFF
>.|TRBJ1-4|.|TRBV5-5
TGTGCCAGCAGCTTGCCAGGGGCAACTAATGAAAAACTGTTTTTT
CASSLPGATNEKLFF
>TRBD1|TRBJ1-1|.|TRBV6-4
TGTGCCAGCAGTGCCTCCCCCGGGACAGAGAACACTGAAGCTTTCTTT
CASSASPGTENTEAFF
>.|TRBJ1-3|.|TRBV2
TGTGCCAGCAGCCAAACAGACATCGGAAACACCATATATTTT
CASSQTDIGNTIYF
>.|TRBJ2-2|.|TRBV19
TGTGCCATATCAGACAGCCTGAACACCGGGGAGCTGTTTTTT
CAISDSLNTGELFF
>TRBD1|TRBJ2-1|.|TRBV4-2
TGTGCCAGCAGCCAAGAGGGGACAGGGACCTACAATGAGCAGTTCTTC
CASSQEGTGTYNEQFF
>.|TRBJ2-3|.|TRBV9
TGTGCCAGCAGCGTAGTCAGTCTAGCGTCAGATACGCAGTATTTT
CASSVVSLASDTQYF
>.|TRBJ2-3|once|TRBV5-4
TGTGCCAGCAGCTCAGGGTCTAGCACAGATACGCAGTATTTT
CASSSGSSTDTQYF
>TRBD2|TRBJ2-1|.|TRBV6-5
TGTGCCAGCAGGAGATACCGGGACGGGGGGGCTCAGCCGTTCTTC
CASRRYRDGGAQPFF
>.|TRBJ1-2|.|TRBV6-5
TGTGCCAGCAGCTGGACGGGGGGGTATGGCTACACCTTC
CASSWTGGYGYTF
>.|TRBJ2-5|.|TRBV7-9
TGTGCCAGCAGCCCCGGACAGAGGGGGGAGACCCAGTACTTC
CASSPGQRGETQYF
>.|TRBJ1-2|.|TRBV7-8
TGTGCCAGCACCAACTGGGAGGGGCACTATGGCTACACCTTC
CASTNWEGHYGYTF
>TRBD1|TRBJ1-2|.|TRBV2
TGTGCCAGCAGTACCGACAGGGCGGGCTACACCTTC
CASSTDRAGYTF
>TRBD1|TRBJ1-1|.|TRBV14
TGTGCCAGCAGCCGGATACAGGACAGGAGCACTGAAGCTTTCTTT
CASSRIQDRSTEAFF
>.|TRBJ1-6|.|TRBV7-9
TGTGCCAGCAGCTACCAGGGAAATAATTCACCCCTCCACTTT
CASSYQGNNSPLHF
>.|TRBJ1-1|.|TRBV7-9
TGTGCCAGCAGCTTAGGCCGAGGAGGAACCGGGACAAAGAACACTGAAGCTTTCTTT
CASSLGRGGTGTKNTEAFF
>.|TRBJ2-7|.|TRBV9
TGTGCCAGCAGCGTCGGTAGCGTGGACGAGCAGTACTTC
CASSVGSVDEQYF
>TRBD2|TRBJ2-2|.|TRBV27
TGTGCCAGCAGCCTCATAGCGGGGGGCCGTGGTGGGGAGCTGTTTTTT
CASSLIAGGRGGELFF
>.|TRBJ1-2|.|TRBV10-3
TGTGCCATCAGTGAAACAGGGAACTATGGCTACACCTTC
CAISETGNYGYTF
>.|TRBJ2-3|.|TRBV19
TGTGCCAGTAGTATACGGGGGATGTTTACAGATACGCAGTATTTT
CASSIRGMFTDTQYF
>.|TRBJ1-4|.|TRBV10-3
TGTGCCATCAGGGACGAAGGGGTAACTAATGAAAAACTGTTTTTT
CAIRDEGVTNEKLFF
>TRBD2|TRBJ2-1|.|TRBV2
TGTGCCAGCAGCGACGTACTAGCGGGGGGGTCTGTCAGCAAAGGCAATGAGCAGTTCTTC
CASSDVLAGGSVSKGNEQFF
>.|TRBJ2-5|.|TRBV5-1
TGCGCCAGTGGACAGCAAGAGACCCAGTACTTC
CASGQQETQYF
>TRBD1|TRBJ1-1|once|TRBV28
TGTGCCAGCAGGGGGGGACAGAGAAACACTGAAGCTTTCTTT
CASRGGQRNTEAFF
>.|TRBJ2-1|.|TRBV29-1
TGCAGCGTTGGCCAAGGGGCGTATGAGCAGTTCTTC
CSVGQGAYEQFF
>TRBD2|TRBJ2-7|.|TRBV4-2
TGTGCCAGCAGTCAAGAGCGGGGGTCCGACGAGCAGTACTTC
CASSQERGSDEQYF
>TRBD1|TRBJ2-5|.|TRBV13
TGTGCCAGCAGCTACTCCGGGACAGGGTCAGAGACCCAGTACTTC
CASSYSGTGSETQYF
>.|TRBJ2-7|once|TRBV11-2
TGTGCCAGCCGCGCTAGTACTGCCTACGAGCAGTACTTC
CASRASTAYEQYF
>.|TRBJ2-4|.|TRBV4-2
TGTGCCAGCAGCCAAGGGTCGGCCAGGCTGGGTGACATTCAGTACTTC
CASSQGSARLGDIQYF
>TRBD2|TRBJ2-3|.|TRBV7-2
TGTGCCAGCAGCTTAGTTTTGTTAGCGGGGGGGCCGGGCACAGATACGCAGTATTTT
CASSLVLLAGGPGTDTQYF
>.|TRBJ2-3|.|TRBV5-8
TGTGCCAGCAGCTGGCCCCGGGTCCTCGCAGATACGCAGTATTTT
CASSWPRVLADTQYF
>TRBD1|TRBJ1-2|.|TRBV4-3
TGCGCCAGCAGCCAAAAGAGGGACAGGGGCCCCGGCTACACCTTC
CASSQKRDRGPGYTF
>.|TRBJ1-5|.|TRBV6-1
TGTGCCAGCATCGGTACAGGCGAAGGCAATCAGCCCCAGCATTTT
CASIGTGEGNQPQHF
>.|TRBJ1-2|few|TRBV27
TGTGCCAGCAGTTTATTTGGTCGAGATTATGGCTACACCTTC
CASSLFGRDYGYTF
>.|TRBJ1-4|.|TRBV5-4
TGTGCCAGCAGCTTAACTGGCGGGAATGAAAAACTGTTTTTT
CASSLTGGNEKLFF